Shown below are 8 T cell receptor beta chains from a single sample sequenced in a study of early T cells in non-severe SARS-CoV-2 infection (dated by TCRdb to the early 2020s). The library was generated by 5' RACE. Instrument used: NextSeq 500. The public reads were reanalyzed by TCRdb: fastp trimming at Q25, MiXCR alignment, in-frame beta chains only. Each entry is one CDR3 protein sequence, shown with its most common DNA and genes. For this sample there are about 97,000 distinct CDR3 sequences; approximately 10% appear just once. Around 4.7% of the sample goes to the ten largest clones. The input for sequencing was whole blood, taken at baseline. Source of these receptors: an adult who was a healthcare worker with PCR-confirmed SARS-CoV-2 infection or an uninfected control (not recorded which).

This clonotype was seen a few times. The chain couples TRBV12-3 or TRBV12-4 to TRBJ1-5; 7 bases fit TRBD1. V gave up 6 bases and J gave up 3 bases; unmatched junction bases: 11. The CDR3 is 16 residues long. The CDR3 sequence: CASRHSGGQFNQPQHF. Here the CDR3 DNA reads TGTGCCAGCAGACACAGCGGGGGACAGTTCAATCAGCCCCAGCATTTT.

There are a few counts of this clonotype. V usage is TRBV6-5 and J usage is TRBJ1-1; possible D gene TRBD1, 5 bases. Trimming removed 6 bases from V and 2 bases from J, with 10 bases in between. The CDR3 has 13 residues. Germline CDR1 is MNHEY and CDR2 is SVGAGI. Here the CDR3 DNA reads TGTGCCAGCAGACCCCAGGGAAACACTGAAGCTTTCTTT. Protein product: CASRPQGNTEAFF.

This clonotype has a handful of counts. The genes are TRBV29-1 and TRBJ2-7, with TRBD2 as a possible D gene (6 bases). Germline V gene lookup returns CDR1 SQVTM and CDR2 ANQGSEA. This CDR3 spans 13 amino acids. V shed 4 bases and J shed 0 bases, with 10 bases lying between them. CDR3 in DNA: TGCAGCGTTGGGACTACACACTCCTACGAGCAGTACTTC. Its translation is CSVGTTHSYEQYF.

There are many counts of this clonotype. The V call is TRBV28, the J call TRBJ2-7; no clear D. Trimming stripped 1 base from V and 2 bases from J, with 15 bases between. The germline V gene has CDR1 MDHEN and CDR2 SYDVKM. CDR3 length equals 16 residues. This CDR3 is CASSLSSGRSTYEQYF. The CDR3 nucleotides are TGTGCCAGCAGTTTATCGTCGGGTCGATCCACCTACGAGCAGTACTTC.

The chain links TRBV9 to TRBJ2-2; D may be TRBD2 (7 bases). Per germline, CDR1 SGDLS and CDR2 YYNGEE. The ends were cut back, 0 bases at V and 4 bases at J, with 13 bases in the middle. The CDR3 runs to 16 residues. CDR3 amino acids: CASSVAGGGSTGELFF. CDR3 bases: TGTGCCAGCAGCGTAGCTGGGGGGGGCAGCACCGGGGAGCTGTTTTTT. The full variable domain, its missing parts supplied by reference TRBV9 and TRBJ2-2, is DSGVTQTPKHLITATGQRVTLRCSPRSGDLSVYWYQQSLDQGLQFLIQYYNGEERAKGNILERFSAQQFPDLHSELNLSSLELGDSALYFCASSVAGGGSTGELFFGEGSRLTVL.

This clonotype was seen repeatedly, ten times or more. The chain recombines TRBV29-1 with TRBJ2-1; a possible D gene is TRBD1 (5 bases). The CDR3 totals 14 residues. Trimming pared 6 bases from V and 2 bases from J, leaving 14 bases between. Germline V gives CDR1 SQVTM, CDR2 ANQGSEA. CDR3 amino acids: CSVGSGAAYNEQFF. CDR3 DNA sequence: TGCAGCGTAGGTTCTGGGGCCGCCTACAATGAGCAGTTCTTC.

By sample fraction, this clonotype is medium-sized. The chain couples TRBV7-9 to TRBJ2-7; D remains unclear. The germline V and J ends were trimmed by 5 bases and 3 bases, with 5 bases remaining between them. The CDR3 runs 11 residues. CDR1 SEHNR and CDR2 FQNEAQ come from the germline V gene (reference sequence). CDR3 protein: CASSPYYEQYF. CDR3 bases: TGTGCCAGCAGCCCCTACTACGAGCAGTACTTC.

This clonotype was observed a few times. The gene calls are TRBV5-4 and TRBJ2-7; D gene unclear. This CDR3 is built from 15 residues. V lost 7 bases and J 1 base, leaving 18 bases between the germline ends. Germline CDR1 and CDR2: SGHNT and YYREEE (reference sequence). The CDR3 DNA reads TGTGCCAGCTCCTTCGGCACGGTGATTTCCTACGAGCAGTACTTC. It is translated as CASSFGTVISYEQYF.